Listed below are T cell receptor beta chains from one sample, sequenced in a study of T-cell memory formation after mild COVID-19. From the 5' RACE reads, TCRdb called clonotypes with MiXCR, one entry per CDR3 protein. The table includes about 560,000 distinct CDR3 sequences, roughly 17% detected once. The sequenced sample was PBMCs or a T cell subset sorted from them (not recorded which). Receptors were obtained from an adult woman who had mild COVID-19 (a few samples of this study predate the infection). Cell type and time point are not known. Both conserved end residues are part of each CDR3. Each record gives: J gene, V gene, D gene, clone size, CDR3 protein, CDR3 DNA. The D gene is left open where the match is weak. Clone size, where shown, is once, few, many, or a class for clones that have expanded.

TRBJ2-1,TRBV12-3/TRBV12-4,NA,few,CASSLTPSKVLFNEQFF,TGTGCCAGCAGTTTAACCCCTTCTAAGGTTTTGTTCAATGAGCAGTTCTTC
TRBJ1-6,TRBV6-1,NA,NA,CASSDNLHF,TGTGCCAGCAGTGACAACCTCCACTTT
TRBJ2-5,TRBV7-2,NA,NA,CASRRGTGQETQYF,TGTGCCAGCAGGCGGGGGACAGGTCAAGAGACCCAGTACTTC
TRBJ2-7,TRBV11-3,TRBD1,NA,CASSKTGAYEQYF,TGTGCCAGCAGCAAGACAGGGGCCTACGAGCAGTACTTC
TRBJ1-1,TRBV11-2,NA,few,CASSLDALRYTEAFF,TGTGCCAGCAGCTTAGACGCTTTGAGGTACACTGAAGCTTTCTTT
TRBJ2-1,TRBV7-9,TRBD1,few,CASSLPGTGSNEQFF,TGTGCCAGCAGCTTACCCGGGACAGGAAGCAATGAGCAGTTCTTC
TRBJ2-1,TRBV5-6,NA,NA,CASSLDLHNEQFF,TGTGCCAGCAGCTTGGATCTCCATAATGAGCAGTTCTTC
TRBJ1-1,TRBV29-1,NA,NA,CSARRGGGNTEAFF,TGCAGCGCTCGGAGGGGCGGAGGAAACACTGAAGCTTTCTTT
TRBJ1-1,TRBV2,TRBD1,NA,CASSARDRMDTEAFF,TGTGCCAGCAGTGCCAGGGACAGGATGGACACTGAAGCTTTCTTT
TRBJ1-6,TRBV6-1,NA,NA,CASSEERRSSYNSPLHF,TGTGCCAGCAGCGAGGAACGTAGGAGCTCCTATAATTCACCCCTCCACTTT
TRBJ1-2,TRBV24-1,TRBD1,NA,CATSDRGTGLIGGYTF,TGTGCCACCAGTGACCGAGGGACAGGGCTTATAGGTGGCTACACCTTC
TRBJ1-5,TRBV12-3/TRBV12-4,NA,NA,CASSLFGRESNQPQHF,TGTGCCAGCAGTTTATTTGGCAGGGAAAGCAATCAGCCCCAGCATTTT
TRBJ2-1,TRBV12-3/TRBV12-4,NA,NA,CASSLNDEQFF,TGTGCCAGCAGTCTAAACGATGAGCAGTTCTTC
TRBJ2-5,TRBV9,NA,NA,CASSVTVSGETQYF,TGTGCCAGCAGCGTAACGGTTAGTGGCGAGACCCAGTACTTC
TRBJ2-2,TRBV7-9,NA,NA,CASSLRDMNTGELFF,TGTGCCAGCAGCTTAAGGGACATGAACACCGGGGAGCTGTTTTTT
TRBJ1-1,TRBV10-3,NA,few,CAISGGAQVGTEAFF,TGTGCCATCAGTGGTGGGGCACAGGTCGGCACTGAAGCTTTCTTT
TRBJ2-3,TRBV30,NA,NA,CAWRGPGTDTQYF,TGTGCCTGGAGGGGTCCGGGCACAGATACGCAGTATTTT
TRBJ1-2,TRBV13,NA,NA,CASSSRAINYGYTF,TGTGCCAGCAGCTCCCGGGCTATTAACTATGGCTACACCTTC
TRBJ1-3,TRBV10-3,NA,NA,CAISAGNTIYF,TGTGCCATCAGTGCCGGAAACACCATATATTTT
TRBJ2-7,TRBV29-1,NA,NA,CSVVRNYEQYF,TGCAGCGTAGTCAGAAACTACGAGCAGTACTTC
TRBJ2-7,TRBV12-3/TRBV12-4,NA,few,CASSLNPGFYEQYF,TGTGCCAGCAGTTTAAATCCGGGATTCTACGAGCAGTACTTC
TRBJ2-1,TRBV25-1,NA,NA,CASSEGFQSYNEQFF,TGTGCCAGCAGTGAAGGATTTCAATCCTACAATGAGCAGTTCTTC
TRBJ1-6,TRBV5-1,NA,NA,CASSLAGTDNSPLHF,TGCGCCAGCAGCTTGGCCGGGACGGACAATTCACCCCTCCACTTT
TRBJ2-7,TRBV7-8,NA,few,CASSSHRDGSSYEQYF,TGTGCCAGCAGCTCTCACCGGGACGGGAGCTCCTACGAGCAGTACTTC
TRBJ1-5,TRBV12-3/TRBV12-4,NA,few,CASSFRVGQPQHF,TGTGCCAGCAGTTTCAGGGTTGGTCAGCCCCAGCATTTT
TRBJ2-7,TRBV6-5,TRBD1,many,CASSYSGTGVEQYF,TGTGCCAGCAGTTACTCCGGGACAGGGGTCGAGCAGTACTTC
TRBJ2-3,TRBV5-1,NA,NA,CASGGGSLADTQYF,TGCGCCAGCGGCGGAGGGAGTCTAGCGGATACGCAGTATTTT
TRBJ1-5,TRBV25-1,NA,NA,CASTDSGDQPQHF,TGTGCCAGCACCGACTCAGGGGATCAGCCCCAGCATTTT
TRBJ2-1,TRBV6-2/TRBV6-3,NA,many,CASRAESSYNEQFF,TGTGCCAGTAGAGCGGAAAGCTCCTACAATGAGCAGTTCTTC
TRBJ2-1,TRBV5-1,TRBD2,NA,CASSNRGLAGDNEQFF,TGCGCCAGCAGCAATAGGGGGCTAGCGGGGGACAATGAGCAGTTCTTC
TRBJ2-1,TRBV20-1,TRBD2,NA,CSATGTSGGAGLLNEQFF,TGCAGTGCTACCGGGACTAGCGGGGGGGCTGGGCTCTTAAATGAGCAGTTCTTC
TRBJ2-7,TRBV20-1,NA,few,CSARDLEGGPESYEQYF,TGCAGTGCTAGAGATTTGGAGGGGGGGCCAGAGTCTTACGAGCAGTACTTC
TRBJ2-5,TRBV4-2,TRBD2,NA,CASSQDRTSGIQETQYF,TGTGCCAGCAGCCAAGATAGGACTAGCGGGATCCAAGAGACCCAGTACTTC